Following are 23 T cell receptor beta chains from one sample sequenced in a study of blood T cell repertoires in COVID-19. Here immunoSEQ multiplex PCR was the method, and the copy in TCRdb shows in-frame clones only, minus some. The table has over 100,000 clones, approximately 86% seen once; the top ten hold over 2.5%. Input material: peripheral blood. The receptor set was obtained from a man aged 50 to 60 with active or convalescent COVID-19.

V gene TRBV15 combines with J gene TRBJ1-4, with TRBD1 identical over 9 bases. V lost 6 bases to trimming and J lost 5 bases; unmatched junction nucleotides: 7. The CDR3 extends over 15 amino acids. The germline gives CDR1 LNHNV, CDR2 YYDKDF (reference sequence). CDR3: CATRKKTGGNEKLFF. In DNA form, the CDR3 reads TGTGCCACCAGGAAAAAGACAGGGGGGAATGAAAAACTGTTTTTT.

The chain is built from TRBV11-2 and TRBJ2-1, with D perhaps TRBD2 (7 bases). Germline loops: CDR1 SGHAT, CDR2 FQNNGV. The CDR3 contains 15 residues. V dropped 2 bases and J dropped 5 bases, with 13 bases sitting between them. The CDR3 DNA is TGTGCCAGCAGCTTAAAGGGGGGGGCCAACAATGAGCAGTTCTTC. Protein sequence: CASSLKGGANNEQFF.

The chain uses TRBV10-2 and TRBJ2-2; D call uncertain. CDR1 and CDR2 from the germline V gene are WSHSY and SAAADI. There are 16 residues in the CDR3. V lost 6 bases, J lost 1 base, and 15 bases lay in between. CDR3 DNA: TGCGCCAGCAGGGGTCTGTCGACAAAGAACACCGGGGAGCTGTTTTTT. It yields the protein CASRGLSTKNTGELFF.

The DNA for the CDR3 is TGTGCCAGCAGGACACCGGGACAGGGTCCAAACATTCAGTACTTC. Translating it yields CASRTPGQGPNIQYF. This sequence joins TRBV6-6 and TRBJ2-4, with 9 nucleotides matching TRBD1. CDR3 length equals 15 residues. Looked up from germline, CDR1 is MNHNY and CDR2 is SVGAGI (reference sequence). The V gene end was trimmed by 6 bases and the J gene end by 6 bases; junction bases not matched to a gene: 9.

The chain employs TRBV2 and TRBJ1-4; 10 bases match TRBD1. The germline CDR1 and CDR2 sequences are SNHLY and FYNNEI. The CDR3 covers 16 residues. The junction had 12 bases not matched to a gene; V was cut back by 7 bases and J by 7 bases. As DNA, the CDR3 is TGTGCCAGCAAACCCCAACCGACAGGGGGCGGTGAAAAACTGTTTTTT. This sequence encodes CASKPQPTGGGEKLFF.

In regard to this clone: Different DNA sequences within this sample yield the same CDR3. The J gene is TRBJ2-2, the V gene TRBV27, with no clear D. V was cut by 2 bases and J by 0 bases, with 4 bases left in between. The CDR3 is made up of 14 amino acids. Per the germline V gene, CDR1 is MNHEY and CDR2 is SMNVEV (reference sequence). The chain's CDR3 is CASSLTANTGELFF. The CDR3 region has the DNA TGTGCCAGCAGTTTAACGGCGAACACCGGGGAGCTGTTTTTT.

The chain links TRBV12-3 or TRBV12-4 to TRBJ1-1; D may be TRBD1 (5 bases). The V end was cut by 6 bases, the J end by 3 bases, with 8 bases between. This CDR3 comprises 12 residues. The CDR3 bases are TGTGCCAGCAGGCCGACAGACACTGAAGCTTTCTTT. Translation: CASRPTDTEAFF.

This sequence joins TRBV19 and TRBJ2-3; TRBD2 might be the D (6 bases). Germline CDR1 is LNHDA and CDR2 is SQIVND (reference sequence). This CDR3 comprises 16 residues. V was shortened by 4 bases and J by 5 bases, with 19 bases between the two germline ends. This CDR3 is CASSRGDSNLRDTQYF. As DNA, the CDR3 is TGTGCCAGTAGTAGGGGGGACTCCAATTTGCGAGATACGCAGTATTTT.

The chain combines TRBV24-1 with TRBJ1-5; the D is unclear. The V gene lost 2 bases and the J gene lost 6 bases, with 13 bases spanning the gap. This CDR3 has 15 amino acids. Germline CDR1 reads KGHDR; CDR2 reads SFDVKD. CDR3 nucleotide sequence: TGTGCCACCAGTGATTCGACATCCCTTGCTCAGCCCCAGCATTTT. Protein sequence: CATSDSTSLAQPQHF.

The CDR3 loop is CASSSALANEQFF. The CDR3 DNA follows: TGTGCCAGCAGCTCCGCACTAGCGAATGAGCAGTTCTTC. The chain joins TRBV6-2 or TRBV6-3 to TRBJ2-1; 7 positions match TRBD2. Losses at the gene ends were 6 bases for V and 7 bases for J; bases not matched to a gene: 6. The germline V gene has CDR1 MNHEY and CDR2 SVGEGT. The CDR3 is 13 residues long.

The CDR3 protein is CASSAGQAIAAQHF. CDR3 sequence (DNA): TGTGCCAGCAGCGCGGGACAGGCCATCGCGGCCCAGCATTTT. The V and J genes are TRBV9 and TRBJ1-5, with TRBD1 identical over 8 bases. The V gene end was trimmed by 3 bases and the J gene end by 11 bases; junction bases not matched to a gene: 10. The germline V gene has CDR1 SGDLS and CDR2 YYNGEE. This CDR3 has 14 amino acids.

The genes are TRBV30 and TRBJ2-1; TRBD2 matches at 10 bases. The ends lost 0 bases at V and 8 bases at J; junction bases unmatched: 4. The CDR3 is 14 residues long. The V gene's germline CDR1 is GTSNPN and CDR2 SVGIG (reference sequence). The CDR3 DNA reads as TGTGCCTGGAGTGTAACTAGCGGGGCGGATGAGCAGTTCTTC. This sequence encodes CAWSVTSGADEQFF.

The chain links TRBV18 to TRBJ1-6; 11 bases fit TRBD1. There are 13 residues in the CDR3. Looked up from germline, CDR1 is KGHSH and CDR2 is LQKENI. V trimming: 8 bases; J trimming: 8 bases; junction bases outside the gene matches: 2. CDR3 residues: CASAGQGDSPLHF. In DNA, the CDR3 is TGTGCCAGCGCGGGACAGGGGGATTCACCCCTCCACTTT.

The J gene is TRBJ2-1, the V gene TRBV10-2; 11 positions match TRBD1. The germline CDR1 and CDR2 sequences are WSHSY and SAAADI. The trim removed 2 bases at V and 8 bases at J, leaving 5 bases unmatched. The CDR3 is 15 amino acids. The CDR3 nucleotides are TGCGCCAGCAGTGAGGGGGGGACAGGGGGTTATGAGCAGTTCTTC. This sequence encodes CASSEGGTGGYEQFF.

CDR3 region: CASSPYSSNTGELFF. CDR3 nucleotides: TGCGCCAGCAGTCCTTATTCCTCGAACACCGGGGAGCTGTTTTTT. This chain joins TRBV5-1 and TRBJ2-2; D unclear. This CDR3 is built from 15 residues. The germline V gene encodes CDR1 SGHRS and CDR2 YFSETQ. V was clipped by 5 bases and J by 0 bases, with 11 bases between them.

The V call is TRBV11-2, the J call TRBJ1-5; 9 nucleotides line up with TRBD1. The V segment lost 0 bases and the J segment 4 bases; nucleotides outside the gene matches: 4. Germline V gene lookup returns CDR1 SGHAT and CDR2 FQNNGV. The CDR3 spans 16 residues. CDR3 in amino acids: CASSLDSGQGNQPQHF. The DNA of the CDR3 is TGTGCCAGCAGCTTAGATTCGGGACAGGGAAATCAGCCCCAGCATTTT.

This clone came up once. The CDR3 loop reads CASSLLVAGGRGEQYF. The CDR3 DNA is TGTGCCAGCAGCCTCCTGGTGGCGGGGGGGCGGGGCGAGCAGTACTTC. V gene TRBV7-2 combines with J gene TRBJ2-7; 9 bases align to TRBD2. Germline V gene data show CDR1 as SGHTA and CDR2 as FQGNSA. With V trimmed by 5 bases and J by 6 bases, 14 bases remained unmatched. The CDR3 loop spans 16 amino acids.

CDR3 DNA sequence: TGTGCCAGCAGCTTACTAGTGTTCTCCACAGATACGCAGTATTTT. This gives the protein CASSLLVFSTDTQYF. V and J are TRBV11-2 and TRBJ2-3; D is uncertain. Germline CDR1 reads SGHAT; CDR2 reads FQNNGV. The CDR3 contains 15 residues. V lost 2 bases, J lost 2 bases, and 11 bases lay in between.

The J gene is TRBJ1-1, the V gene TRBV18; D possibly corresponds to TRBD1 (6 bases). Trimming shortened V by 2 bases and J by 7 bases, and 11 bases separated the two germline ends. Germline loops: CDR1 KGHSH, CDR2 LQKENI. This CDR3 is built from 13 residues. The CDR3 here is CASSPGGGVEAFF. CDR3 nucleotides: TGTGCCAGCTCACCAGGGGGGGGCGTTGAAGCTTTCTTT.

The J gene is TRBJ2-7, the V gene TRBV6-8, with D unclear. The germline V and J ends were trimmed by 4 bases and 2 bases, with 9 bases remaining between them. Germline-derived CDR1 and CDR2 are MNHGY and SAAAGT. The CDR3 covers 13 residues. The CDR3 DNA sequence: TGTGCCAGCAGTTTCGGAGCCCCCTACGAGCAGTACTTC. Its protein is CASSFGAPYEQYF.

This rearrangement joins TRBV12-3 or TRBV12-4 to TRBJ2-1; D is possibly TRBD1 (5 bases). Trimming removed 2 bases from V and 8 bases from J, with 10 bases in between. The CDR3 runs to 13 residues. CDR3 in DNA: TGTGCCAGCAGTTTACAGGGATTTGATGAGCAGTTCTTC. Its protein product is CASSLQGFDEQFF.

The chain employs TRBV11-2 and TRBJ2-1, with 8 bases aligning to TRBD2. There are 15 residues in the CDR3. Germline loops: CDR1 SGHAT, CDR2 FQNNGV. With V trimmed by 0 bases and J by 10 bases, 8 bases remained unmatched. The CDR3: CASSLEPRGAREQFF. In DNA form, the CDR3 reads TGTGCCAGCAGCTTAGAACCGCGGGGGGCCCGGGAGCAGTTCTTC.

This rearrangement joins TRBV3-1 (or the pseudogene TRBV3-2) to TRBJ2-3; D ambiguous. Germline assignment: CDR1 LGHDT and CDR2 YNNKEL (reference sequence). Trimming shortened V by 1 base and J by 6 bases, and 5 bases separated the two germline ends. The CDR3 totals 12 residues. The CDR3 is CASSQGQDTQYF. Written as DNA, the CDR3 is TGTGCCAGCAGCCAAGGGCAGGATACGCAGTATTTT.